This TCR beta chain was documented in a study of CD8 T cells in Susac syndrome. Trimming stripped 6 bases from V and 4 bases from J, with 12 bases between. Looked up from germline, CDR1 is MNHEY and CDR2 is SVGEGT. CDR3 length: 13 amino acids. RNA in amounts of about 0.5 to 1 ug was reverse transcribed with random hexamers. TCRdb re-called the immunoSEQ multiplex PCR reads through MiXCR, storing one row per CDR3 protein. The table has approximately 170,000 distinct CDR3 sequences, roughly 95% seen once. The chain employs TRBV6-2 or TRBV6-3 and TRBJ1-1; D uncertain. The sequence was obtained from a human donor in good health. Sequencing was performed on CD4+ T cells from PBMCs. The CDR3 sequence: CASSYLPTTEAFF. The CDR3 DNA reads as TGTGCCAGCAGCTATCTCCCGACCACTGAAGCTTTCTTT.